This paragraph reports one T cell receptor beta chain. Assay used: immunoSEQ multiplex PCR; TCRdb lists only in-frame clones, some missing. The repertoire holds fewer than 40,000 clones, with about 89% as singletons. Buffy coats from healthy blood donors served as controls. The sample belongs to a study of STAT5B mutations in CD4+ large granular lymphocyte leukemia. The sequence was obtained from a human donor in good health. The sequenced sample was CD4+ T cells from blood buffy coats.

The CDR3 DNA reads TGTGCCAGCAGCGTAGGCAGCGGCAATCAGCCCCAGCATTTT. Translating it yields CASSVGSGNQPQHF. The chain links TRBV9 to TRBJ1-5; no reliable D call. The CDR3 is 14 amino acids. Trimming stripped 0 bases from V and 2 bases from J, with 6 bases between. Per the germline V gene, CDR1 is SGDLS and CDR2 is YYNGEE.